The 10 T cell receptor beta chains below come from one sample, sequenced in a study of cytomegalovirus exposure and HLA in healthy donors. PCR was performed using 60 Vbeta and 13 Jbeta primers. Data came from immunoSEQ multiplex PCR; TCRdb stores just in-frame clones and leaves some out. Of roughly 100,000 clones in the sample, about 80% were seen once. The source material was PBMCs. These receptors all stem from a man in his fifties or sixties in good health and CMV-seropositive.

V and J are TRBV7-2 and TRBJ1-2; 9 positions agree with TRBD1. The CDR3 spans 16 residues. Losses at the gene ends were 5 bases for V and 0 bases for J; bases not matched to a gene: 7. Germline lookup yields CDR1 SGHTA and CDR2 FQGNSA. The CDR3 nucleotides are TGTGCCAGCAGCCTTACAGGGGGCTTGTCTAACTATGGCTACACCTTC. It yields the protein CASSLTGGLSNYGYTF.

The chain uses TRBV9 and TRBJ1-1; D may be TRBD1 (5 bases). Germline CDR1 is SGDLS and CDR2 is YYNGEE. The CDR3 is made up of 14 amino acids. The V end was cut by 4 bases, the J end by 3 bases, with 13 bases between. CDR3 loop: CASSPTGYDTEAFF. In nucleotides, the CDR3 is TGTGCCAGCAGCCCTACAGGTTATGACACTGAAGCTTTCTTT.

This chain joins TRBV6-5 and TRBJ1-1; D perhaps matches TRBD1 (6 bases). Trimming stripped 6 bases from V and 0 bases from J, with 8 bases between. The length of the CDR3 is 13 residues. The germline V gene has CDR1 MNHEY and CDR2 SVGAGI. This CDR3 reads CASRTGLNTEAFF. CDR3 in DNA: TGTGCCAGCAGGACAGGTTTGAACACTGAAGCTTTCTTT.

This clone was detected once. The rearrangement joins TRBV2 to TRBJ2-2; the match to TRBD2 covers 7 bases. This CDR3 has 18 amino acids. Germline CDR1 and CDR2: SNHLY and FYNNEI. J lost 3 bases, V lost 5 bases, and 15 bases had no gene match. CDR3 residues: CASSPFKRLAVYTGELFF. The CDR3, as DNA: TGTGCCAGCAGTCCATTTAAACGGCTAGCGGTCTACACCGGGGAGCTGTTTTTT.

The rearrangement joins TRBV30 to TRBJ1-2; TRBD1 is a possible D gene (5 bases). This CDR3 has 11 residues. The V and J ends lost 2 bases and 10 bases respectively, with 11 bases between them. CDR1 GTSNPN and CDR2 SVGIG come from the germline V gene (reference sequence). The CDR3 loop reads CAWSSRAPYTF. The CDR3 coding sequence is TGTGCCTGGAGTTCCAGGGCTCCCTACACCTTC.

The chain is built from TRBV13 and TRBJ2-5, with D perhaps matching TRBD2 (6 bases). Germline CDR1 PRHDT, CDR2 FYEKMQ (reference sequence). There are 16 residues in the CDR3. Trimming removed 2 bases from V and 3 bases from J, with 16 bases in between. CDR3 residues: CASSLMNGLAKETQYF. CDR3 nucleotide sequence: TGTGCCAGCAGCTTAATGAATGGGCTAGCGAAAGAGACCCAGTACTTC.

This chain joins TRBV18 and TRBJ1-5; possible D gene TRBD1, 5 bases. Looked up from germline, CDR1 is KGHSH and CDR2 is LQKENI. CDR3 length: 13 residues. The V gene lost 8 bases and the J gene lost 8 bases, with 16 bases spanning the gap. CDR3 in amino acids: CASAVGEREPQHF. The DNA for the CDR3 is TGTGCCAGCGCCGTAGGGGAAAGGGAGCCCCAGCATTTT. Full variable domain (outside the CDR3, taken from reference TRBV18 and TRBJ1-5): NAGVMQNPRHLVRRRGQEARLRCSPMKGHSHVYWYRQLPEEGLKFMVYLQKENIIDESGMPKERFSAEFPKEGPSILRIQQVVRGDSAAYFCASAVGEREPQHFGDGTRLSIL.

This clone was seen a single time. The V call is TRBV5-8, the J call TRBJ2-7; possible D gene TRBD1, 6 bases. V was cut by 1 base and J by 7 bases, with 15 bases left in between. This CDR3 is built from 14 residues. The germline V gene has CDR1 SGHTS and CDR2 YDEGEE. The CDR3 region is CASSLTGRTSEQYF. The DNA of the CDR3 is TGTGCCAGCAGCTTGACAGGGAGAACCTCTGAGCAGTACTTC.

V gene TRBV9 combines with J gene TRBJ2-3; D unresolved. Germline V gives CDR1 SGDLS, CDR2 YYNGEE. The CDR3 loop spans 14 amino acids. V was clipped by 3 bases and J by 2 bases, with 10 bases between them. The CDR3, as DNA: TGTGCCAGCAGCGCTGAGCTCCCCACAGATACGCAGTATTTT. This codes for CASSAELPTDTQYF.

The V and J genes are TRBV4-2 and TRBJ1-5; D uncertain. Germline assignment: CDR1 LGHNA and CDR2 YNFKEQ. V was trimmed by 0 bases and J by 4 bases, leaving 10 bases between them. The CDR3 is made up of 15 amino acids. CDR3 residues: CASSQDDGANQPQHF. In nucleotides, the CDR3 is TGTGCCAGCAGCCAAGATGACGGAGCGAATCAGCCCCAGCATTTT.